The 32 T cell receptor beta chains reported below all come from one sample, sequenced in a study of early T cells in non-severe SARS-CoV-2 infection. In TCRdb, the 5' RACE reads were re-called with MiXCR into one record per CDR3 protein. The sample consists of roughly 80,000 distinct CDR3 sequences, about an eighth of them appearing once. Material: whole blood. These TCRs come from an adult who was a healthcare worker with PCR-confirmed SARS-CoV-2 infection or an uninfected control (not recorded which).

This clonotype has just a few counts. The CDR3 loop is CASSLLAASYNEQFF. The CDR3 DNA reads as TGTGCCAGCAGTCTACTAGCGGCCTCCTACAATGAGCAGTTCTTC. This chain uses TRBV6-5 with TRBJ2-1; 8 bases align to TRBD2. The CDR3 spans 15 residues. Trimming took 5 bases from V and 0 from J; bases not matched to a gene: 3. Germline CDR1 MNHEY, CDR2 SVGAGI.

The chain recombines TRBV5-6 with TRBJ1-2; a possible D gene is TRBD1 (5 bases). Per the germline V gene, CDR1 is SGHDT and CDR2 is YYEEEE. The CDR3 loop spans 17 amino acids. Trimming pared 3 bases from V and 0 bases from J, leaving 18 bases between. CDR3 bases: TGTGCCAGCAGCTCCGGGGCACGGGGGATACCTAACTATGGCTACACCTTC. Translated, it gives CASSSGARGIPNYGYTF.

This clonotype showed up just a few times. The rearrangement uses TRBV28 and TRBJ2-7; TRBD1 matches at 8 bases. The CDR3 has 14 amino acids. Germline values: CDR1 MDHEN, CDR2 SYDVKM. Trimming took 6 bases from V and 4 from J; bases not matched to a gene: 8. The CDR3 protein is CASRPRGQFYEQYF. The CDR3 DNA reads as TGTGCCAGCAGACCCAGGGGGCAGTTTTACGAGCAGTACTTC.

This clonotype was detected a few times. The V gene is TRBV4-1, the J gene TRBJ1-3, with TRBD1 identical over 8 bases. Germline lookup yields CDR1 MGHRA and CDR2 YSYEKL. With V trimmed by 1 base and J by 1 base, 6 bases remained unmatched. The CDR3 extends over 17 amino acids. The CDR3 sequence: CASSQGTGSNSGNTIYF. CDR3 sequence (DNA): TGCGCCAGCAGCCAAGGGACAGGGAGTAATTCTGGAAACACCATATATTTT.

V and J are TRBV15 and TRBJ1-5; perhaps TRBD1 as D (6 bases). Germline CDR1 is LNHNV and CDR2 is YYDKDF (reference sequence). V dropped 1 base and J dropped 1 base, with 8 bases sitting between them. The CDR3 has 15 amino acids. Here the CDR3 reads CATSRGGQSNQPQHF. The CDR3 nucleotides are TGTGCCACCAGCAGAGGGGGGCAAAGCAATCAGCCCCAGCATTTT.

This chain uses TRBV7-9 with TRBJ1-2; the match to TRBD1 covers 7 bases. The V and J ends lost 4 bases and 7 bases, in that order; junction bases with no gene match: 3. The germline V gene has CDR1 SEHNR and CDR2 FQNEAQ (reference sequence). The CDR3 is made up of 12 amino acids. The CDR3 DNA follows: TGTGCCAGCAGCTCCCAGGGGGTTGGCTACACCTTC. Translating it yields CASSSQGVGYTF.

This clonotype was recorded many times. V and J are TRBV20-1 and TRBJ2-1; 13 bases match TRBD2. The CDR3 spans 18 residues. With V trimmed by 0 bases and J by 2 bases, 7 bases remained unmatched. The germline V gene has CDR1 DFQATT and CDR2 SNEGSKA (reference sequence). The CDR3 here is CSARDRGLAGRTYNEQFF. In DNA, the CDR3 is TGCAGTGCTAGAGATCGGGGACTAGCGGGACGGACCTACAATGAGCAGTTCTTC.

For this clonotype: This sequence may be a read error, since a much larger clone differs from it by one base. The genes are TRBV5-1 and TRBJ1-1; D not resolved. This CDR3 spans 17 amino acids. Germline V gene sequence: CDR1 SGHRS, CDR2 YFSETQ. As DNA, the CDR3 is TGCGCCAGCAGCTCTACAAAAACCTCCAGTTTGAACACTGAAGCTCTCTTT. Protein product: CASSSTKTSSLNTEALF. Full variable domain (rest looked up from reference TRBV5-1 and TRBJ1-1): KAGVTQTPRYLIKTRGQQVTLSCSPISGHRSVSWYQQTPGQGLQFLFEYFSETQRNKGNFPGRFSGRQFSNSRSEMNVSTLELGDSALYLCASSSTKTSSLNTEALFGQGTRLTVV.

This clonotype showed up just a few times. The chain carries TRBV7-8 and TRBJ2-1; D is possibly TRBD2 (6 bases). This CDR3 has 16 amino acids. Trimming cost V 5 bases and J 8 bases, with 22 bases left between them. Germline CDR1 reads SGHVS; CDR2 reads FQNEAQ. The CDR3 protein is CASSPRLVLLPHEQFF. The CDR3 DNA reads as TGTGCCAGCAGCCCCCGACTAGTCCTCCTACCCCATGAGCAGTTCTTC.

This chain connects TRBV13 to TRBJ2-5, with 7 positions matching TRBD2. V lost 5 bases, J lost 2 bases, and 11 bases stayed unmatched. CDR1 and CDR2 (germline): PRHDT, FYEKMQ (reference sequence). The CDR3 totals 16 residues. The CDR3 sequence: CASSPSGTKRQETQYF. Written as DNA, the CDR3 is TGTGCCAGCAGCCCTTCCGGGACTAAGAGACAAGAGACCCAGTACTTC. Full variable domain (outside the CDR3, taken from reference TRBV13 and TRBJ2-5): AAGVIQSPRHLIKEKRETATLKCYPIPRHDTVYWYQQGPGQDPQFLISFYEKMQSDKGSIPDRFSAQQFSDYHSELNMSSLELGDSALYFCASSPSGTKRQETQYFGPGTRLLVL.

This clonotype appeared many times. The chain couples TRBV7-9 to TRBJ1-5; 11 bases align to TRBD1. Germline assignment: CDR1 SEHNR and CDR2 FQNEAQ (reference sequence). The CDR3 totals 14 residues. With V trimmed by 5 bases and J by 6 bases, 3 bases remained unmatched. CDR3 DNA sequence: TGTGCCAGCAGCCATGGACAGGGGGCTCAGCCCCAGCATTTT. Its translation: CASSHGQGAQPQHF.

This chain uses TRBV5-4 with TRBJ2-7; D unclear. V was shortened by 3 bases and J by 3 bases, with 10 bases between the two germline ends. Germline V lookup: CDR1 SGHNT, CDR2 YYREEE (reference sequence). CDR3 length equals 13 residues. Here the CDR3 reads CASSSSYNYEQYF. The CDR3 DNA is TGTGCCAGCAGCTCTTCATACAACTACGAGCAGTACTTC.

J is TRBJ2-3 and V is TRBV2; 9 nucleotides agree with TRBD2. CDR3 length: 16 residues. V shed 4 bases, J shed 2 bases, and the junction held 7 bases outside the gene matches. CDR1 is SNHLY, CDR2 FYNNEI, per germline. The CDR3 region is CASSAFSGGNTDTQYF. The CDR3 DNA is TGTGCCAGCAGTGCCTTCAGCGGGGGGAACACAGATACGCAGTATTTT.

This clonotype has a count of ten or more. The rearrangement joins TRBV15 to TRBJ2-1; the D call may be TRBD1 or TRBD2 (6 bases each). The CDR3 runs 17 residues. V dropped 0 bases and J dropped 6 bases, with 18 bases sitting between them. Looked up from germline, CDR1 is LNHNV and CDR2 is YYDKDF (reference sequence). The CDR3 DNA sequence: TGTGCCACCAGCAGAGATAAAGGGGGAGGTTTACCCAATGAGCAGTTCTTC. Protein product: CATSRDKGGGLPNEQFF.

This clonotype was counted only a few times. CDR3 region: CASSLFQGARGTEAFF. In nucleotides, the CDR3 is TGTGCCAGCAGCTTATTCCAGGGGGCGCGGGGCACTGAAGCTTTCTTT. The J gene is TRBJ1-1, the V gene TRBV7-8; TRBD1 agrees at 8 bases. CDR3 length: 16 residues. V trimming: 2 bases; J trimming: 4 bases; junction bases outside the gene matches: 9. In germline, CDR1 is SGHVS, CDR2 FQNEAQ. Full variable domain (remainder filled in from reference TRBV7-8 and TRBJ1-1): GAGVSQSPRYKVAKRGQDVALRCDPISGHVSLFWYQQALGQGPEFLTYFQNEAQLDKSGLPSDRFFAERPEGSVSTLKIQRTQQEDSAVYLCASSLFQGARGTEAFFGQGTRLTVV.

Many counts were recorded for this clonotype. CDR3 bases: TGTGCCAGTAGTATAGTTGCGGGATGGGGGAATGAGCAGTTCTTC. This codes for CASSIVAGWGNEQFF. This sequence joins TRBV19 and TRBJ2-1; weak D call: TRBD2 (6 bases). CDR1 LNHDA and CDR2 SQIVND come from the germline V gene (reference sequence). The CDR3 is 15 residues long. The V end was cut by 1 base, the J end by 7 bases, with 14 bases between.

This clonotype was picked up many times. This chain connects TRBV7-8 to TRBJ1-5; 11 positions agree with TRBD1. Trimming cost V 5 bases and J 15 bases; bases outside gene matches: 6. This CDR3 has 12 amino acids. In germline, CDR1 is SGHVS, CDR2 FQNEAQ. In nucleotides, the CDR3 is TGTGCCAGCAGCCCCAGGGACAGGGGGTTGCATTTT. This gives the protein CASSPRDRGLHF.

CDR3 DNA sequence: TGTGCCAGCAGTGAGTCGGGCAGGGACCAAGAGACCCAGTACTTC. Translated, it gives CASSESGRDQETQYF. The chain joins TRBV2 to TRBJ2-5; possible D gene TRBD1, 5 bases. CDR1 is SNHLY and CDR2 is FYNNEI in the germline V gene. The CDR3 extends over 15 amino acids. V shed 3 bases and J shed 0 bases, with 11 bases lying between them.

This clonotype has a handful of counts. V gene TRBV7-9 combines with J gene TRBJ1-1; D unclear. This CDR3 contains 14 residues. Trimming removed 5 bases at V and 0 bases at J, with 10 bases between. The germline V gene encodes CDR1 SEHNR and CDR2 FQNEAQ (reference sequence). The CDR3 DNA reads as TGTGCCAGCAGCCCGAATGCCCTGAACACTGAAGCTTTCTTT. Protein product: CASSPNALNTEAFF.

The sample holds many counts of this clonotype. This sequence joins TRBV29-1 and TRBJ1-1; 7 bases line up with TRBD1. V shed 6 bases and J 4 bases; nucleotides not matched to a gene: 5. This CDR3 has 12 amino acids. Germline V lookup: CDR1 SQVTM, CDR2 ANQGSEA. The chain's CDR3 is CSVSTGPTEAFF. The CDR3 DNA follows: TGCAGCGTATCGACAGGGCCCACTGAAGCTTTCTTT.

Ten or more counts support this clonotype. The chain combines TRBV18 with TRBJ1-5; a possible D gene is TRBD1 (5 bases). Looked up from germline, CDR1 is KGHSH and CDR2 is LQKENI. V shed 2 bases and J shed 5 bases, with 10 bases lying between them. This CDR3 is 14 amino acids long. The CDR3 DNA follows: TGTGCCAGCTCACCAAGGGAGGGACATCAGCCCCAGCATTTT. Amino acids: CASSPREGHQPQHF.

This clonotype came up many times. This rearrangement joins TRBV5-1 to TRBJ2-1; D is undetermined. CDR1 SGHRS and CDR2 YFSETQ come from the germline V gene. V gave up 4 bases and J gave up 7 bases, with 9 bases separating them. The CDR3 extends over 12 amino acids. The CDR3 spells CASSGEPNEQFF. Written as DNA, the CDR3 is TGCGCCAGCAGCGGGGAACCGAATGAGCAGTTCTTC.

This clonotype was counted ten times or more. The genes are TRBV5-1 and TRBJ1-1, with 7 bases lining up with TRBD1. There are 14 residues in the CDR3. V lost 4 bases to trimming and J lost 1 base; unmatched junction nucleotides: 4. Looked up from germline, CDR1 is SGHRS and CDR2 is YFSETQ. CDR3 sequence: CASSAGQPNTEAFF. The CDR3 DNA follows: TGCGCCAGCAGCGCGGGACAGCCGAACACTGAAGCTTTCTTT.

A word on this clonotype: Given a much more abundant clone one base away, this may be a read error. The chain employs TRBV6-5 and TRBJ1-1; tentatively, D is TRBD1 (6 bases). V gave up 2 bases and J gave up 1 base, with 8 bases separating them. The CDR3 contains 14 residues. Germline CDR1 reads MNHEY; CDR2 reads SVGAGI. CDR3 amino acids: CASSYGQKNTEAFF. The CDR3 DNA reads TGTGCCAGCAGTTACGGACAGAAGAACACTGAAGCTTTCTTT.

This clonotype appeared many times. The rearrangement uses TRBV20-1 and TRBJ1-3, with 7 bases identical to TRBD1. J gave up 0 bases and V 3 bases, and 8 bases lay outside the gene matches. CDR3 size: 16 residues. Germline V CDR1 and CDR2: DFQATT, SNEGSKA (reference sequence). Written as DNA, the CDR3 is TGCAGTGCTAGGAGGACAGGTCTCGCCTCTGGAAACACCATATATTTT. Protein sequence: CSARRTGLASGNTIYF.

In this sample, this clonotype turned up many times. V is TRBV11-2 and J is TRBJ2-5; 9 bases fit TRBD1. V was pared by 4 bases and J by 2 bases, with 11 bases of the junction left unmatched. The CDR3 consists of 17 residues. Germline lookup yields CDR1 SGHAT and CDR2 FQNNGV. The CDR3 protein is CASSSPQGAWYQETQYF. CDR3 sequence (DNA): TGTGCCAGCAGCTCGCCACAGGGGGCCTGGTATCAAGAGACCCAGTACTTC.

This clonotype was observed at least ten times. V gene TRBV7-9 combines with J gene TRBJ2-1, with 9 bases fitting TRBD2. The V gene end was trimmed by 5 bases and the J gene end by 7 bases; junction bases not matched to a gene: 9. The CDR3 runs to 15 residues. Germline-derived CDR1 and CDR2 are SEHNR and FQNEAQ (reference sequence). CDR3 in amino acids: CASSLGASGENEQFF. In nucleotides, the CDR3 is TGTGCCAGCAGCCTTGGGGCTAGCGGGGAAAATGAGCAGTTCTTC.

This clonotype was observed at least ten times. The chain carries TRBV20-1 and TRBJ1-5; D remains unclear. Trimming shortened V by 0 bases and J by 6 bases, and 9 bases separated the two germline ends. Per the germline V gene, CDR1 is DFQATT and CDR2 is SNEGSKA (reference sequence). This CDR3 is built from 13 residues. The CDR3 nucleotides are TGCAGTGCTAGAGAGGGGTTTGGTCAGCCCCAGCATTTT. Its protein is CSAREGFGQPQHF.

Only a few counts were recorded for this clonotype. The chain recombines TRBV7-3 with TRBJ1-1, with D uncertain. The CDR3 runs to 13 residues. Germline CDR1 SGHTA, CDR2 FQGTGA. Trimming shortened V by 4 bases and J by 3 bases, and 9 bases separated the two germline ends. The chain's CDR3 is CASSSTRDTEAFF. CDR3 DNA: TGTGCCAGCAGCTCCACCCGGGACACTGAAGCTTTCTTT.

This clonotype has just a few counts. The gene calls are TRBV7-9 and TRBJ2-3; tentative D call: TRBD2 (5 bases). Germline V gene sequence: CDR1 SEHNR, CDR2 FQNEAQ (reference sequence). This CDR3 has 13 residues. V shed 5 bases and J shed 11 bases, with 17 bases lying between them. The CDR3 DNA reads as TGTGCCAGCAGCCTCCCCGGTCCCGCGGGGCAGTATTTT. This encodes CASSLPGPAGQYF.

The table lists this clonotype with many counts. The chain has TRBV10-2 and TRBJ2-5; 9 nucleotides match TRBD2. Germline CDR1 reads WSHSY; CDR2 reads SAAADI. The CDR3 consists of 15 residues. V lost 2 bases to trimming and J lost 2 bases; unmatched junction nucleotides: 3. The CDR3 region has the DNA TGCGCCAGCAGTGAGACTAGCGGGTTACAAGAGACCCAGTACTTC. As protein: CASSETSGLQETQYF.

V is TRBV14 and J is TRBJ2-2, with 10 bases matching TRBD2. CDR3 length: 16 amino acids. Losses at the gene ends were 4 bases for V and 1 base for J; bases not matched to a gene: 3. The germline V gene encodes CDR1 SGHDN and CDR2 FVKESK. The CDR3 DNA reads TGTGCCAGCAGCCGCCGACTAGCGGGGAACACCGGGGAGCTGTTTTTT. This translates into CASSRRLAGNTGELFF.